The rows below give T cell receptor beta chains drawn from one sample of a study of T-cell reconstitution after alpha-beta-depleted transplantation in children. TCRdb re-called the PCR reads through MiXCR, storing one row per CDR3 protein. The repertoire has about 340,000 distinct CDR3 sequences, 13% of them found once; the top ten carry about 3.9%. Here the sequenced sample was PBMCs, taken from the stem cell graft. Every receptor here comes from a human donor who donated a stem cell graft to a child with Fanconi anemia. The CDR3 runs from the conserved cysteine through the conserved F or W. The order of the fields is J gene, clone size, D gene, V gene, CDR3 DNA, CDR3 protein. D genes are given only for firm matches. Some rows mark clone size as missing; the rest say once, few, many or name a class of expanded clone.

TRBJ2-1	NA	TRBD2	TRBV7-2	TGTGCCAGCAGCCCCGTTTTTGCGAGCGGGGGTTACAATGAGCAGTTCTTC	CASSPVFASGGYNEQFF
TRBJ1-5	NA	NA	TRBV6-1	TGTGCCAGCGTCCGTGGGCAGAGCAATCAGCCCCAGCATTTT	CASVRGQSNQPQHF
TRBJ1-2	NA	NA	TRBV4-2	TGTGCCAGCAGCCAAGACGTCAGGCCCGGGAGGGTCGATGGCTACACCTTC	CASSQDVRPGRVDGYTF
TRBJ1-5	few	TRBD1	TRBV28	TGTGCCAGCAGTGCGTCCGGGACAGCTGGGAGCAATCAGCCCCAGCATTTT	CASSASGTAGSNQPQHF
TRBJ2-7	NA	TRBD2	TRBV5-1	TGCGCCAGCAGCATCATCATAGCGGGGGCACACCACGAGCAGTACTTC	CASSIIIAGAHHEQYF
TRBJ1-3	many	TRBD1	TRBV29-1	TGCAGCGTTGAGGGCAGGGGGCCTTCTGGAAACACCATATATTTT	CSVEGRGPSGNTIYF
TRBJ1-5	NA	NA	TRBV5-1	TGCGCCAGCAGCCCCGGGGCTAATAGCAATCAGCCCCAGCATTTT	CASSPGANSNQPQHF
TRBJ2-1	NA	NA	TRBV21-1	TGTGCCAGCAGCAAAGATAACCCAGCAGACAGCTCCTACAATGAGCAGTTCTTC	CASSKDNPADSSYNEQFF
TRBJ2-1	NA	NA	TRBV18	TGTGCCAGCTCTGGGCAGGGTCGATACAATGAGCAGTTCTTC	CASSGQGRYNEQFF
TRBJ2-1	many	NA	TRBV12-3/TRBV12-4	TGTGCCAGCAGTTCCTCGGCCAATGAGCAGTTCTTC	CASSSSANEQFF
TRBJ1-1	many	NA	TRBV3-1	TGTGCCAGCAGCCATACAGGGATGGGGAACACTGAAGCTTTCTTT	CASSHTGMGNTEAFF
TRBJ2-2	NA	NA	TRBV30	TGTGCCTGGAGTGTGAACAGGGCGAACACCGGGGAGCTGTTTTTT	CAWSVNRANTGELFF
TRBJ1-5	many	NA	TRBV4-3	TGCGCCAGCAGCCAAGACCATCCCGAAAATCAGCCCCAGCATTTT	CASSQDHPENQPQHF
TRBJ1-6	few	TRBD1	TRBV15	TGTGCCACCAGCAGAGGACAGGGGAAACAATCACCCCTCCACTTT	CATSRGQGKQSPLHF
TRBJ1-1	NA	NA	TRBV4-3	TGCGCCAGCAGCCAAACTTCGGGAACTGAAGCTTTCTTT	CASSQTSGTEAFF
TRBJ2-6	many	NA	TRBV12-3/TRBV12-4	TGTGCCAGCAGTCCGTTGGCGGGTGGGGCCAACGTCCTGACTTTC	CASSPLAGGANVLTF
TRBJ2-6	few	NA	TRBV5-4	TGTGCCAGCAGCGAACGGTTCTCTGGGGCCAACGTCCTGACTTTC	CASSERFSGANVLTF
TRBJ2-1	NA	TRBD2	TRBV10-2	TGCGCCAGCAGTGGAGGGACTAGAAGGGCCAATGAGCAGTTCTTC	CASSGGTRRANEQFF
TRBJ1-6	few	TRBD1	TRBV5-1	TGCGCCAGCAGCCCATTACAGGGGAACTATAATTCACCCCTCCACTTT	CASSPLQGNYNSPLHF
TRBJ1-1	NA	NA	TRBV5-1	TGCGCCAGCAGAGAGCAGGGTCTTGAAACTGAAGCTTTCTTT	CASREQGLETEAFF
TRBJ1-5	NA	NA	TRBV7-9	TGTGCCAGCAGCATGGGGAATTCAAATCAGCCCCAGCATTTT	CASSMGNSNQPQHF
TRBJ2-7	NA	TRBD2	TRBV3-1	TGTGCCAGCAGCCAACGCCGGGGTGGTAGCGGGTCCACCTACGAGCAGTACTTC	CASSQRRGGSGSTYEQYF
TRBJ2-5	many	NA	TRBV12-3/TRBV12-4	TGTGCCAGCAGTCTATACCGGGAGACCCAGTACTTC	CASSLYRETQYF
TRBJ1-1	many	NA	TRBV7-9	TGTGCCAGCAGTTCAGGCGGAGATGAAGCTTTCTTT	CASSSGGDEAFF
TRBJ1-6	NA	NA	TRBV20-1	TGCAGTGCTAGGGATGACACGAGTGAGAATTCACCCCTCCACTTT	CSARDDTSENSPLHF
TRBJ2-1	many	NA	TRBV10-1	TGCGCCAGCGGGGACGTGGACAATGAGCAGTTCTTC	CASGDVDNEQFF
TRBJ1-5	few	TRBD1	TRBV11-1	TGTGCCAGCAACCAAGGACAGGGGGAAAACAATCAGCCCCAGCATTTT	CASNQGQGENNQPQHF
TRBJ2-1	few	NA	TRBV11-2	TGTGCCAGCAGCTTGGCTATGAACTCCTACAATGAGCAGTTCTTC	CASSLAMNSYNEQFF
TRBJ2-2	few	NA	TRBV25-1	TGTGCCAGCGGACCTCCGACCGGGGAGCTGTTTTTT	CASGPPTGELFF
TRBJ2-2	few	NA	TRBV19	TGTGCCAGTAGTATAGGTGGCCTGAACACCGGGGAGCTGTTTTTT	CASSIGGLNTGELFF
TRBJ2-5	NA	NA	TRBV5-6	TGTGCCAGCAGCTTGGAAGACAACCAAGAGACCCAGTACTTC	CASSLEDNQETQYF
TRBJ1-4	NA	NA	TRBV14	TGTGCCAGCAGCCGGGATTATGGTGAAAAACTGTTTTTT	CASSRDYGEKLFF
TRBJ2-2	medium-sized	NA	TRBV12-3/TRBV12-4	TGTGCCAGCAGTTTAGTGGCAGACACCGGGGAGCTGTTTTTT	CASSLVADTGELFF
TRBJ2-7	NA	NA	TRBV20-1	TGCAGTGCTACCCGACAAACCTACGAGCAGTACTTC	CSATRQTYEQYF
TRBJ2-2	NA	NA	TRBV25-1	TGTGCCAGCAGTGACCTAGGGAGCTTCGGGGAGCTGTTTTTT	CASSDLGSFGELFF
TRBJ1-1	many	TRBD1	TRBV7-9	TGTGCCAGCAGCATAGACGGGACAGGGAACACTGAAGCTTTCTTT	CASSIDGTGNTEAFF
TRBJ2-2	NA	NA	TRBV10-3	TGTGCCATCAGTCCGGACAGTGGTATGGCCGGGGAGCTGTTTTTT	CAISPDSGMAGELFF
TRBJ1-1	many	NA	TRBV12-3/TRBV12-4	TGTGCCAGCAGCTTTAGTGCGAACACTGAAGCTTTCTTT	CASSFSANTEAFF
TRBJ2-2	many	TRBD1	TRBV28	TGTGCCAGCAGTTTATCGGGACAGGGGGCGGGGGAGCTGTTTTTT	CASSLSGQGAGELFF
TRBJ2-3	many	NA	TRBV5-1	TGCGCCAGCAAGCGAGGGACCACAGATACGCAGTATTTT	CASKRGTTDTQYF
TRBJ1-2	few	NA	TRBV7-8	TGTGCCAGCAGCTCCTCTTTGCTTTTTGTGGGCTATGGCTACACCTTC	CASSSSLLFVGYGYTF
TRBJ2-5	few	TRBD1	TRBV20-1	TGCAGTGCTAGAGATCTGGGCAGGGGGCAGGAGACCCAGTACTTC	CSARDLGRGQETQYF
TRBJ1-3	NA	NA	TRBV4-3	TGCGCCAGCAGCCAAGATACCGGGGCTGGAAACACCATATATTTT	CASSQDTGAGNTIYF
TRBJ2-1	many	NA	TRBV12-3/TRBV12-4	TGTGCCAGCAGTTACGAGAGGGAAACAGGGTTGTTCTTC	CASSYERETGLFF
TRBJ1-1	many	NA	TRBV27	TGTGCCAGCAGTTTAATTGCAGGGTTGAACACTGAAGCTTTCTTT	CASSLIAGLNTEAFF
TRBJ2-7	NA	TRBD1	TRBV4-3	TGCGCCAGCAGCCAAGGGGGACAGGGAACCTACGAGCAGTACTTC	CASSQGGQGTYEQYF
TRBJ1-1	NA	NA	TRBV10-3	TGTGCCATCAGTGAGGGTCGTACAGGACATGCTTTCTTT	CAISEGRTGHAFF
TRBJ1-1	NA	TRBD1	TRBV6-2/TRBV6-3	TGTGCCAGCAGTGACAGGGGACGAAAAAACACTGAAGCTTTCTTT	CASSDRGRKNTEAFF
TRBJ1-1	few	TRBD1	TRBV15	TGTGCCACCAGACAGGGGTGGGGTGAAGCTTTCTTT	CATRQGWGEAFF
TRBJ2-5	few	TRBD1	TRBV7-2	TGTGCCAGCAGCGGGACAGGGGGCTCGGAGACCCAGTACTTC	CASSGTGGSETQYF
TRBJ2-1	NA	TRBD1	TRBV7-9	TGTGCCTGTAGCGGACAGGGGGCGAATGAGCAGTTCTTC	CACSGQGANEQFF
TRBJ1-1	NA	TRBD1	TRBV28	TGTGCCAGCAGTTCCCCCCGGACAGGGGTATCTGAAGCTTTCTTT	CASSSPRTGVSEAFF
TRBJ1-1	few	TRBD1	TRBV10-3	TGTGCCATCAGTGGAGGACAGGCCGGAGCGAGGACTGAAGCTTTCTTT	CAISGGQAGARTEAFF
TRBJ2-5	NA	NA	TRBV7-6	TGTGCCACCCGAACCGGGCAAGAGACCCAGTACTTC	CATRTGQETQYF
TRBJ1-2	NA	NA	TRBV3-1	TGTGCCAGCAGCCAAGATCAAGGGAGAGGCTACACCTTC	CASSQDQGRGYTF
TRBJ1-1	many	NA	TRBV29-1	TGCAGCGTTTCGGATCTTAGTGGGGCTTTCTTT	CSVSDLSGAFF
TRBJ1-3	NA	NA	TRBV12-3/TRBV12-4	TGTGCCAGCGGCAAGGGGGGTCTAAACACCATATATTTT	CASGKGGLNTIYF
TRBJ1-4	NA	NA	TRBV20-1	TGCAGTGCTGGCCCAGGCGGAGAAAAACTGTTTTTT	CSAGPGGEKLFF
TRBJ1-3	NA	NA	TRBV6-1	TGTGCCAGCACCCTAGGATCCTTCTCTGGAAACACCATATATTTT	CASTLGSFSGNTIYF
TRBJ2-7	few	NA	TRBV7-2	TGTGCCAGCAGCCCCCGGGCCCCCTACGAGCAGTACTTC	CASSPRAPYEQYF